This TCR beta chain was recorded in a study of T cell responses to AZD1222 COVID-19 vaccine. Whole-study results and caveats: It should be noted that donors were predominantly white British and more often female, and clonal diversity was possibly underestimated. Scientists sampled the repertoires only once the peak T cell response had passed. Following two doses of AZD1222, Spike-specific TCR breadth and depth rose. Spike-spanning, vaccine-associated CD4 TCRs were dominant at 160-218 and 743-854.

As regards this clone: Its target is unknown.

Trimming left V 8 bases short and J 7 bases short, with 17 bases between. The CDR3 contains 13 residues. CDR1 and CDR2 from the germline V gene are LNHDA and SQIVND (reference sequence). TCRdb's copy holds only in-frame clones and misses some; the assay was immunoSEQ multiplex PCR. This table holds around 220,000 clones, approximately 94% found once. This material consisted of peripheral blood, taken 28 days after the second dose of the MenACWY control vaccine. This sequence was found in an adult who received the MenACWY meningococcal vaccine as a control. This chain connects TRBV19 to TRBJ1-1, with a tentative D call TRBD1 (5 bases). CDR3 protein: CASRGDGTVEAFF. In DNA, the CDR3 is TGTGCCAGTCGCGGGGACGGGACGGTTGAAGCTTTCTTT.